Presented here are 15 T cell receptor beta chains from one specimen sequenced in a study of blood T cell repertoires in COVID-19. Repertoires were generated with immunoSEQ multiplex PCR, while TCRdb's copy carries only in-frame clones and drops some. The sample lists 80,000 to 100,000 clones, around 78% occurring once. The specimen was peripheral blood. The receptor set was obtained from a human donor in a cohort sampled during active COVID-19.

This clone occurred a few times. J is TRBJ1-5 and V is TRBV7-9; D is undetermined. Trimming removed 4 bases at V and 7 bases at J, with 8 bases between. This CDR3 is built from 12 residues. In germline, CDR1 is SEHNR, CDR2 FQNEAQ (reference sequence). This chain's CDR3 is CASSSLGQPQHF. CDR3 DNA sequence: TGTGCCAGCAGCTCACTAGGACAGCCCCAGCATTTT.

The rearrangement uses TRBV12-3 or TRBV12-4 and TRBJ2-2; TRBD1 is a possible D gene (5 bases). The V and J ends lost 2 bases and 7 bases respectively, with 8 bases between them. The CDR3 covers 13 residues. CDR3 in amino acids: CASSLLGRGELFF. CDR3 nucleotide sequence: TGTGCCAGCAGTTTATTGGGGCGCGGGGAGCTGTTTTTT.

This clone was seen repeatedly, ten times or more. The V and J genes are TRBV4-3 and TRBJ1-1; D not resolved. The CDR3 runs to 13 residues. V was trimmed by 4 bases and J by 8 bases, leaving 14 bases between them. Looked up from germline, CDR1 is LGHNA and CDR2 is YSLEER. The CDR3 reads CASSLTRSYEAFF. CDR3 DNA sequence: TGCGCCAGCAGCCTCACACGGAGTTACGAAGCTTTCTTT.

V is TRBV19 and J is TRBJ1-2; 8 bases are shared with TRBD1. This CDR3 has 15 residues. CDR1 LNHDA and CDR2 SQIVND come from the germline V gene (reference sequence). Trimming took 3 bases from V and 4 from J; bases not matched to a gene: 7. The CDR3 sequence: CASSIDRGVFYGYTF. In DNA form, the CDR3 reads TGTGCCAGTAGTATCGACAGGGGTGTCTTCTATGGCTACACCTTC.

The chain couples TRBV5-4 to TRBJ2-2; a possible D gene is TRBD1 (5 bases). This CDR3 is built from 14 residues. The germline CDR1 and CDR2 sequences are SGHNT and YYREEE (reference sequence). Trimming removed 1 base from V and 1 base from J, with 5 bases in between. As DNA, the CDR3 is TGTGCCAGCAGCTTGACAGGGAACACCGGGGAGCTGTTTTTT. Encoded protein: CASSLTGNTGELFF.

CDR3 loop: CASSEGLAGVHEQFF. The CDR3 nucleotides are TGCGCCAGCAGCGAGGGACTAGCGGGAGTCCATGAGCAGTTCTTC. V usage is TRBV5-1 and J usage is TRBJ2-1; TRBD2 aligns across 14 bases. The V and J ends lost 4 bases and 8 bases, in that order; junction bases with no gene match: 5. The CDR3 consists of 15 residues. Germline CDR1 reads SGHRS; CDR2 reads YFSETQ.

This chain's CDR3 is CASSQTRFEGDTQYF. The CDR3 nucleotides read TGTGCCAGCAGCCAAACGCGGTTCGAGGGAGATACGCAGTATTTT. The chain combines TRBV14 with TRBJ2-3; possibly TRBD2 for D (5 bases). This CDR3 has 15 residues. The V end was cut by 2 bases, the J end by 5 bases, with 14 bases between. Germline lookup yields CDR1 SGHDN and CDR2 FVKESK.

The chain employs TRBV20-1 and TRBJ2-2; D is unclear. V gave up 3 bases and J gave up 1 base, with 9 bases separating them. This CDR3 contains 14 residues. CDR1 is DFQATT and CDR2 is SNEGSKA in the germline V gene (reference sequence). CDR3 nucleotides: TGCAGTGCTAGTCGAGCTAGGAACACCGGGGAGCTGTTTTTT. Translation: CSASRARNTGELFF.

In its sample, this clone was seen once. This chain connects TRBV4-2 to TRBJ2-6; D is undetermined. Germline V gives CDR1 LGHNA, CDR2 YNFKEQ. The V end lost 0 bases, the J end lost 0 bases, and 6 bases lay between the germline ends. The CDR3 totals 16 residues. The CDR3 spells CASSQEYGSGANVLTF. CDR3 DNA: TGTGCCAGCAGCCAAGAGTACGGCTCTGGGGCCAACGTCCTGACTTTC.

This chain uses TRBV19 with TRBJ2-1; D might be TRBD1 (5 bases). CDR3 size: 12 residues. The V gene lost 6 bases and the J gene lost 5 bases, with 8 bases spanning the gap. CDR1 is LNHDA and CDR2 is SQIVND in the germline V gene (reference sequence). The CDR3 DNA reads TGTGCCAGTAGCGACAGAAACAATGAGCAGTTCTTC. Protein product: CASSDRNNEQFF.

The CDR3 sequence is CASSQKTGTGASWSQFF. CDR3 nucleotides: TGTGCCAGCAGTCAGAAAACCGGGACAGGTGCCTCATGGTCGCAGTTCTTC. V is TRBV6-9 and J is TRBJ2-1, with 8 bases matching TRBD1. The CDR3 is made up of 17 amino acids. Trimming at V came to 5 bases and at J to 12 bases, leaving 21 bases not matched to a gene. The germline gives CDR1 MNHGY, CDR2 SVAAGI.

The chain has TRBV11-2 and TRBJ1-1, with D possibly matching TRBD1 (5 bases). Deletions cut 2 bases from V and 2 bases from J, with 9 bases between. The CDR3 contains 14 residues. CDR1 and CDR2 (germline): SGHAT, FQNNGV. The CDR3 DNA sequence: TGTGCCAGCAGCTTACACAGGATAAACACTGAAGCTTTCTTT. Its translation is CASSLHRINTEAFF.

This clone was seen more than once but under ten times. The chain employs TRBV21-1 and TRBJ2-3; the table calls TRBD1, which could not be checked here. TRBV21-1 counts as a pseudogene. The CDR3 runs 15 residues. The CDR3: CASLETGTKFDTQYF. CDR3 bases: TGTGCCAGCTTGGAGACTGGGACAAAGTTTGATACGCAGTATTTT.

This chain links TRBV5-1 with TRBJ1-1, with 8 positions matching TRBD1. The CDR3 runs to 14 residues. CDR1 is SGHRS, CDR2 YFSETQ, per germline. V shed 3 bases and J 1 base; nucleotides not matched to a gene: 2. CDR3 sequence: CASSWGTGNTEAFF. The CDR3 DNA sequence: TGCGCCAGCAGCTGGGGGACAGGGAACACTGAAGCTTTCTTT.

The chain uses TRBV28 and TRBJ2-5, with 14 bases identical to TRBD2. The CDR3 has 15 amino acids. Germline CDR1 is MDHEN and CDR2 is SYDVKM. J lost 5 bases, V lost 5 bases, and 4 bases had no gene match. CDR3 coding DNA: TGTGCCAGCAGTCCCCGGACTAGCGGGGGGGAGACCCAGTACTTC. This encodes CASSPRTSGGETQYF.